The clone carrying this T cell receptor (beta chain) has only one observation. The PCR contained 60 Vbeta and 13 Jbeta primers. The method was immunoSEQ multiplex PCR; TCRdb's version includes in-frame clones alone and lacks a portion of them. The table lists some 150,000 clones, approximately 61% of them singletons. This sample was included in a study of cytomegalovirus exposure and HLA in healthy donors. The CDR3 loop spans 12 amino acids. The V end lost 5 bases, the J end lost 3 bases, and 10 bases lay between the germline ends. The germline V gene has CDR1 SQVTM and CDR2 ANQGSEA. The receptor comes from a woman aged 40 to 50 in good health and CMV-seronegative. Sequencing input: PBMCs. The V and J genes are TRBV29-1 and TRBJ1-1; no clear D. The DNA of the CDR3 is TGCAGCGTTAGGAGGACGGACACTGAAGCTTTCTTT. Residues: CSVRRTDTEAFF.